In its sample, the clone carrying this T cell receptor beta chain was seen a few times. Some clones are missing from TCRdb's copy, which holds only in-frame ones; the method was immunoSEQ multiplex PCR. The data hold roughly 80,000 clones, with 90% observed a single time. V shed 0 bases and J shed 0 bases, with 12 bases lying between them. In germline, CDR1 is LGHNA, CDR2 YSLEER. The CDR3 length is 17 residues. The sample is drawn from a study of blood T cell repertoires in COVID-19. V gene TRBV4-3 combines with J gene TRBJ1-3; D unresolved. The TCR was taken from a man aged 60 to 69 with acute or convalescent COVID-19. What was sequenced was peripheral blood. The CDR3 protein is CASSQDFSESSGNTIYF. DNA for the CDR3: TGCGCCAGCAGCCAAGATTTTAGCGAAAGCTCTGGAAACACCATATATTTT.